The text below deals with one TCR beta chain. Its antigen is still unknown. This specimen belongs to a study of CD8+ T cells in alopecia areata. Across the study: Treated patients were scored for severity by percent of scalp affected. Study-wide results and caveats: Higher clonality and more expanded CD8+ clones appeared in lesional than normal scalp.

The treatment was: oral pan-JAK inhibitor, 5-10 mg twice daily. The germline gives CDR1 SGHAT, CDR2 FQNNGV. Trimming took 2 bases from V and 1 from J; bases not matched to a gene: 4. CDR3 length: 16 amino acids. RNA was extracted and reverse transcribed into cDNA as the sequencing template. The assay was immunoSEQ multiplex PCR, and TCRdb's table has in-frame clones only and misses some. Of 120,000 or so clones detected, 58% appear once; the ten largest clones hold approximately 31%. The V and J genes are TRBV11-2 and TRBJ2-3; 9 nucleotides agree with TRBD1. Sequences were derived from CD8+ T cells sorted from blood, sampled at week 4, from a patient treated with tofacitinib. This receptor was taken from a human donor with alopecia areata. The CDR3 region is CASSLRQGGGTDTQYF. In nucleotides, the CDR3 is TGTGCCAGCAGCTTACGACAGGGGGGAGGCACAGATACGCAGTATTTT.